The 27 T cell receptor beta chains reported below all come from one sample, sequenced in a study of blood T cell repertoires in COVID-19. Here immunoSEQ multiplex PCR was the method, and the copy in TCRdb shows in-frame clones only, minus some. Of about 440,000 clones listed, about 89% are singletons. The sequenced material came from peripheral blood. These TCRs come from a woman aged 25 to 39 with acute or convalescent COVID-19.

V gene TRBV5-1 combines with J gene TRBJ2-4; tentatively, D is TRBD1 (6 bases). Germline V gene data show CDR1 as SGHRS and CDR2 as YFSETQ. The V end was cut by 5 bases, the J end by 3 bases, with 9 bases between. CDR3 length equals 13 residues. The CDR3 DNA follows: TGCGCCAGCAGAGAGGGGGACAAAAACATTCAGTACTTC. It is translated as CASREGDKNIQYF.

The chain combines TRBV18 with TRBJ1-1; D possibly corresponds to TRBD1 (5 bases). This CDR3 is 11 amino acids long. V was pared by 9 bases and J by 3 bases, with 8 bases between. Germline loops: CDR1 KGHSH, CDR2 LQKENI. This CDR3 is CASKGDTEAFF. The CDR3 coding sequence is TGTGCCAGTAAAGGGGACACTGAAGCTTTCTTT.

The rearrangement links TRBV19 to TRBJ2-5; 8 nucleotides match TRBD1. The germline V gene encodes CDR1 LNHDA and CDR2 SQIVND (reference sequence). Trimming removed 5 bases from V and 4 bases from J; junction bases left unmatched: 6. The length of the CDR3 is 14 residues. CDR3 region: CASSLIGQGETQYF. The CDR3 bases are TGTGCCAGTAGTCTGATTGGACAGGGAGAGACCCAGTACTTC.

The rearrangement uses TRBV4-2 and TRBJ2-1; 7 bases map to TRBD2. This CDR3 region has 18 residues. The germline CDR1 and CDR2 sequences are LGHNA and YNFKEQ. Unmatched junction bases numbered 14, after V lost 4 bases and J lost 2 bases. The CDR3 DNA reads TGTGCCAGCAGCCCCCAGGCACCAGCGGGGAATCCCTACAATGAGCAGTTCTTC. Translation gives CASSPQAPAGNPYNEQFF.

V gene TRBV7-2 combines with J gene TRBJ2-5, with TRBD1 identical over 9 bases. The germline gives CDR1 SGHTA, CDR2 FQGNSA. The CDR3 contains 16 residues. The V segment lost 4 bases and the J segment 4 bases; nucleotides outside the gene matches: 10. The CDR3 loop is CASSSYRGRAVETQYF. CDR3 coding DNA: TGTGCCAGCAGCTCATACAGGGGGCGGGCGGTAGAGACCCAGTACTTC.

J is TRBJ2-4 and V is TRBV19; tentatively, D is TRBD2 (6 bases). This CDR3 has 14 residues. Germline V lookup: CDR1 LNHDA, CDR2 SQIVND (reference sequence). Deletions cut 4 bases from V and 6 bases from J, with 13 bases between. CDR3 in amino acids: CASSKGLVLNIQYF. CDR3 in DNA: TGTGCCAGTAGTAAGGGACTGGTATTAAACATTCAGTACTTC.

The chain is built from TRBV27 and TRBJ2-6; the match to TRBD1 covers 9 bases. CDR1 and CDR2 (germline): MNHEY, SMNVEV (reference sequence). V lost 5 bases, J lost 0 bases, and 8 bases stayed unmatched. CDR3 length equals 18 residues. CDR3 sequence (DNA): TGTGCCAGCAGTGATGACAGGGGGGGACTCTCTGGGGCCAACGTCCTGACTTTC. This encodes CASSDDRGGLSGANVLTF.

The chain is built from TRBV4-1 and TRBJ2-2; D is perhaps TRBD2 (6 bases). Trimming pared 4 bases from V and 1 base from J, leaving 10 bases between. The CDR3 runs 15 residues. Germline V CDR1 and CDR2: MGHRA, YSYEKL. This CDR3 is CASSRSGWNTGELFF. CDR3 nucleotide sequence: TGCGCCAGCAGCCGTAGCGGATGGAACACCGGGGAGCTGTTTTTT.

The CDR3, as DNA: TGTGCTAGTGGTTTGCGGGGTGTCAATGAGCAGTTCTTC. Its translation is CASGLRGVNEQFF. The chain carries TRBV12-5 and TRBJ2-1; TRBD2 is a possible D gene (5 bases). V was cut by 2 bases and J by 6 bases, with 8 bases left in between. Per germline, CDR1 LGHNT and CDR2 FRNRAP. The CDR3 runs to 13 residues.

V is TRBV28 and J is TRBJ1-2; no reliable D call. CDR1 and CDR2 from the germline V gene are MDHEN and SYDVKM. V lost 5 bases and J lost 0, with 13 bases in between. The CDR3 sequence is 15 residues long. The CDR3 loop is CASSTPLGTNYGYTF. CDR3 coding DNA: TGTGCCAGCAGTACGCCCCTCGGGACTAACTATGGCTACACCTTC.

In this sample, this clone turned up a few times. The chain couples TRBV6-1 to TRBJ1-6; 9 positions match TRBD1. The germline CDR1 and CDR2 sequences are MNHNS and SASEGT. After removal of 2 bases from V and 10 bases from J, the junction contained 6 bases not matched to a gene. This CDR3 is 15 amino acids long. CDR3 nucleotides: TGTGCCAGCAGTGAAACACAGGGGGCCGGCTCACCCCTCCACTTT. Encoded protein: CASSETQGAGSPLHF.

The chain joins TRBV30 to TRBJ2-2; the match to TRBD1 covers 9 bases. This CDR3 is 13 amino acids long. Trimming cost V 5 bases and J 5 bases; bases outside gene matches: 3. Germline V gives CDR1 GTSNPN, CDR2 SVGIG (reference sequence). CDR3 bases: TGTGCCTGGCAGACAGGGGGAACCGGGGAGCTGTTTTTT. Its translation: CAWQTGGTGELFF.

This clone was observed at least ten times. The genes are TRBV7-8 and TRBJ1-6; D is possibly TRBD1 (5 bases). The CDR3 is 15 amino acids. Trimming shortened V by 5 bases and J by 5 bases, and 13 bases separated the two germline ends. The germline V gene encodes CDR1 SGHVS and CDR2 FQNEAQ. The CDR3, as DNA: TGTGCCAGCAGCCCGGGGGTTGCGAATAATTCACCCCTCCACTTT. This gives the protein CASSPGVANNSPLHF.

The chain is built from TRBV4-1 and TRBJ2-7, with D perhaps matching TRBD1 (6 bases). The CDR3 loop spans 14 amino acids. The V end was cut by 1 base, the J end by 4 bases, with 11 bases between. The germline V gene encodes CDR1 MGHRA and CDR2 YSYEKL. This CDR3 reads CASSQGQGIYEQYF. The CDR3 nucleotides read TGCGCCAGCAGCCAAGGGCAGGGGATTTACGAGCAGTACTTC.

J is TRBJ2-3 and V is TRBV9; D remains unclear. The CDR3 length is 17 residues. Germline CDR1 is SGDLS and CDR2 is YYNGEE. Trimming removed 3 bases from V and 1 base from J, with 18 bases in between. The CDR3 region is CASSDGLTMGGTDTQYF. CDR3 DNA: TGTGCCAGCAGCGATGGGCTCACCATGGGTGGCACAGATACGCAGTATTTT.

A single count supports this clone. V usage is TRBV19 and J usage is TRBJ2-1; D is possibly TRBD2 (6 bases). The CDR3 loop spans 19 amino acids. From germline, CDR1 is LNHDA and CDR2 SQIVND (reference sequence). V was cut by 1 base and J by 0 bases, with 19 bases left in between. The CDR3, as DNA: TGTGCCAGTAGTATAGTTTCTAGGAGACTAGGGAGCTCCTACAATGAGCAGTTCTTC. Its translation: CASSIVSRRLGSSYNEQFF. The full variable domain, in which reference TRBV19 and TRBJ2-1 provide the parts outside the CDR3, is DGGITQSPKYLFRKEGQNVTLSCEQNLNHDAMYWYRQDPGQGLRLIYYSQIVNDFQKGDIAEGYSVSREKKESFPLTVTSAQKNPTAFYLCASSIVSRRLGSSYNEQFFGPGTRLTVL.

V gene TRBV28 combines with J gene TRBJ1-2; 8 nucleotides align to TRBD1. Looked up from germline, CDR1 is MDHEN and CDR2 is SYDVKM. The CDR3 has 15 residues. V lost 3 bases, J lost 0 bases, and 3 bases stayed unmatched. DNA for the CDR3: TGTGCCAGCAGTTTGCAGGGGGCGGCTAACTATGGCTACACCTTC. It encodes CASSLQGAANYGYTF.

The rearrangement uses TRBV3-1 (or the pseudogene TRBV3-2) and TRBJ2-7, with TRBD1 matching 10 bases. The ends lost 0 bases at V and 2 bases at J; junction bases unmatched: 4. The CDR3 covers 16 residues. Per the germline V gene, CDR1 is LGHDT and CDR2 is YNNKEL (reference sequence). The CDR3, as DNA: TGTGCCAGCAGCCAAGATAGTGGGACAGGGGCCTACGAGCAGTACTTC. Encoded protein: CASSQDSGTGAYEQYF.

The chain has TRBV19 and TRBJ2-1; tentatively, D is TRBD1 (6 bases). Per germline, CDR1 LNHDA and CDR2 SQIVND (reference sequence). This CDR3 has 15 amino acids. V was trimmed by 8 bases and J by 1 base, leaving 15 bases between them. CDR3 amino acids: CASDPGHPSYNEQFF. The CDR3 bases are TGTGCCAGTGACCCGGGACACCCATCCTACAATGAGCAGTTCTTC.

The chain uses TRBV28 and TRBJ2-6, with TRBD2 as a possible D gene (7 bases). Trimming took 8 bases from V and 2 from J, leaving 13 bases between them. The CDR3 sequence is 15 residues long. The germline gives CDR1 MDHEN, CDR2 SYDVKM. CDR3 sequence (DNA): TGTGCCAGCGGTGCGGGGGCGGCTGGGGCCAACGTCCTGACTTTC. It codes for CASGAGAAGANVLTF. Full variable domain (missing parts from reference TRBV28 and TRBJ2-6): DVKVTQSSRYLVKRTGEKVFLECVQDMDHENMFWYRQDPGLGLRLIYFSYDVKMKEKGDIPEGYSVSREKKERFSLILESASTNQTSMYLCASGAGAAGANVLTFGAGSRLTVL.

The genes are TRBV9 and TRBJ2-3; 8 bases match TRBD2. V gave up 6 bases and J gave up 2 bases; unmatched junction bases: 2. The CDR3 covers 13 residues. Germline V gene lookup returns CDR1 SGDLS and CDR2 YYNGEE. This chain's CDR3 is CASTGGNTDTQYF. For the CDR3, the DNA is TGTGCCAGCACGGGGGGGAACACAGATACGCAGTATTTT.

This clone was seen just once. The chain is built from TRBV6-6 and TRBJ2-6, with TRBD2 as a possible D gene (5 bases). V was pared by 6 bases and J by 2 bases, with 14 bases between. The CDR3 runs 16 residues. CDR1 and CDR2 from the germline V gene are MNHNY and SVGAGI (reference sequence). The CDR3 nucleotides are TGTGCCAGCAGCCGATCACTAGTGGCTGGGGCCAACGTCCTGACTTTC. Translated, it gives CASSRSLVAGANVLTF.

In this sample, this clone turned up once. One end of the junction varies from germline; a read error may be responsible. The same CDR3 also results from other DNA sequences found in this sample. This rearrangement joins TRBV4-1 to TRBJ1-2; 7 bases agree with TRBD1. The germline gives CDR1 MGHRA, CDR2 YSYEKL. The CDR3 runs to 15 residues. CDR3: CASSHRQGGGYGYTF. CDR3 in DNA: TGCGCCAGCAGCCATAGACAGGGAGGAGGCTATGGCTACACCTTT.

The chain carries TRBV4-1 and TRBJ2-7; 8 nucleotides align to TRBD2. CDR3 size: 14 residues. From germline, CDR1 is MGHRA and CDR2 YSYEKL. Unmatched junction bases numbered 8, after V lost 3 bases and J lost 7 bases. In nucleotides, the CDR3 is TGCGCCAGCAGCCAGGTAGCGGGGTTGGGTGAGCAGTACTTC. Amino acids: CASSQVAGLGEQYF.

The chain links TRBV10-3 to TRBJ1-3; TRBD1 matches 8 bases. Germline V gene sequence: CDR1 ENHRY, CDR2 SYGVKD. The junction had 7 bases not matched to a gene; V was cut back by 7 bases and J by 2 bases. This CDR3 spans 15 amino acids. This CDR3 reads CAITGTGEPGNTIYF. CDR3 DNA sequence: TGTGCCATCACCGGGACAGGAGAACCTGGAAACACCATATATTTT.

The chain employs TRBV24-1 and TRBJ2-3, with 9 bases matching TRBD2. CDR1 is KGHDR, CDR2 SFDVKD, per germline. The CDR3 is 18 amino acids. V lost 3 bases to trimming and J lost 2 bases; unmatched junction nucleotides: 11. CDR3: CATSDPLEAGGTTDTQYF. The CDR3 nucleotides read TGTGCCACCAGTGATCCGCTTGAAGCGGGGGGAACCACAGATACGCAGTATTTT.

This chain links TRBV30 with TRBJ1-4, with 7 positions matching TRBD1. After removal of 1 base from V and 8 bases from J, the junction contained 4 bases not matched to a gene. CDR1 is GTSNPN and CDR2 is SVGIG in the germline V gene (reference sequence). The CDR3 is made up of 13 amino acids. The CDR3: CAWSATRGEKLFF. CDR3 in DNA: TGTGCCTGGAGTGCCACCAGGGGGGAAAAACTGTTTTTT.